Sequencing of this TCR beta chain was carried out in a study of blood T cells in healthy people across ages. Germline assignment: CDR1 LGHNT and CDR2 FRNRAP. CDR3 length equals 16 residues. Trimming shortened V by 6 bases and J by 3 bases, and 17 bases separated the two germline ends. The study isolated at least 6 million PBMCs from each sample. A J-beta primer mix and a sample-barcoded 5' primer were used in a second PCR of about 7 to 12 cycles. TCRdb reanalysed the 5' RACE reads using MiXCR and keeps one entry per CDR3 protein. Of about 1 million distinct CDR3 sequences listed, more than 40% are singletons.

The material sequenced was blood. This TCR was recovered from a woman in her fifties or sixties in good health. The chain links TRBV12-5 to TRBJ2-2; weak D call: TRBD2 (5 bases). Here the CDR3 DNA reads TGTGCTAGTGGCCCCCGGGGTGGATGGGACACCGGGGAGCTGTTTTTT. As protein: CASGPRGGWDTGELFF.